Each of the 28 T cell receptor beta chains below was sequenced from the same sample in a study of CD8 T cells in Susac syndrome. Roughly 0.45 to 1 ug RNA was reverse transcribed with random hexamers. In TCRdb, the immunoSEQ multiplex PCR reads were re-called with MiXCR into one record per CDR3 protein. This sample yields hundreds of thousands of distinct CDR3 sequences, of which roughly 85% are seen a single time; around 0.22% belongs to the top ten. The sequencing input was CD8+ T cells from PBMCs. The receptor set was obtained from a human donor with multiple sclerosis.

The chain is built from TRBV7-9 and TRBJ2-2; D gene ambiguous. Trimming cost V 1 base and J 11 bases, with 2 bases left between them. Germline CDR1 and CDR2: SEHNR and FQNEAQ (reference sequence). This CDR3 is built from 10 residues. The CDR3 loop is CASSLGELFF. CDR3 DNA sequence: TGTGCCAGCAGCTTAGGCGAGCTGTTTTTT.

CDR3 DNA sequence: TGTGCCAGCAGTTCCGAAGGGGCAGGTGGGGCCAACGTCCTGACTTTC. Protein: CASSSEGAGGANVLTF. The chain employs TRBV27 and TRBJ2-6; D is possibly TRBD1 (5 bases). Per germline, CDR1 MNHEY and CDR2 SMNVEV (reference sequence). This CDR3 comprises 16 residues. The V end lost 4 bases, the J end lost 3 bases, and 13 bases lay between the germline ends.

The rearrangement joins TRBV5-4 to TRBJ1-5; 7 bases fit TRBD1. Trimming cost V 4 bases and J 7 bases; bases outside gene matches: 8. The CDR3 spans 14 residues. Per germline, CDR1 SGHNT and CDR2 YYREEE (reference sequence). This chain's CDR3 is CASSENQGGQPQHF. Here the CDR3 DNA reads TGTGCCAGCAGCGAGAATCAGGGGGGACAGCCCCAGCATTTT.

The V gene is TRBV3-1, the J gene TRBJ1-1; a possible D gene is TRBD1 (5 bases). This CDR3 is built from 21 residues. V gave up 0 bases and J gave up 2 bases, with 28 bases separating them. Germline V lookup: CDR1 LGHDT, CDR2 YNNKEL (reference sequence). The CDR3 loop is CASSQDLLGRPTHSINTEAFF. CDR3 coding DNA: TGTGCCAGCAGCCAAGATCTGCTGGGACGGCCAACCCACTCGATAAACACTGAAGCTTTCTTT.

This clonotype has a single count. The chain joins TRBV15 to TRBJ2-5; the D gene is possibly TRBD2 (6 bases). The CDR3 consists of 16 residues. Per the germline V gene, CDR1 is LNHNV and CDR2 is YYDKDF (reference sequence). V was trimmed by 1 base and J by 5 bases, leaving 17 bases between them. The CDR3 here is CATSRGEEGGGETQYF. CDR3 bases: TGTGCCACCAGCAGAGGTGAAGAGGGAGGAGGGGAGACCCAGTACTTC.

The chain is built from TRBV11-2 and TRBJ2-7, with D possibly TRBD1 on 6 matching bases. In germline, CDR1 is SGHAT, CDR2 FQNNGV. The CDR3 contains 13 residues. With 7 bases removed from V and 3 bases from J, the gap between germline ends came to 13 bases. The CDR3 DNA follows: TGTGCCAGCACAACGGACAGTTTCTACGAGCAGTACTTC. This sequence encodes CASTTDSFYEQYF.

The chain employs TRBV27 and TRBJ2-7; TRBD2 is a possible D gene (8 bases). The ends were cut back, 8 bases at V and 0 bases at J, with 17 bases in the middle. Per the germline V gene, CDR1 is MNHEY and CDR2 is SMNVEV (reference sequence). The CDR3 length is 15 residues. Here the CDR3 reads CASGLAGQYSYEQYF. The CDR3 nucleotides are TGTGCCAGCGGATTAGCGGGACAGTACTCCTACGAGCAGTACTTC.

The chain uses TRBV5-8 and TRBJ2-1; 12 bases align to TRBD2. The ends lost 0 bases at V and 8 bases at J; junction bases unmatched: 3. Looked up from germline, CDR1 is SGHTS and CDR2 is YDEGEE. CDR3 size: 15 residues. The CDR3 protein is CASSLGTSGTDEQFF. The CDR3 DNA reads as TGTGCCAGCAGCTTGGGGACTAGCGGGACTGATGAGCAGTTCTTC.

J is TRBJ2-1 and V is TRBV15; 8 nucleotides match TRBD2. Germline CDR1 reads LNHNV; CDR2 reads YYDKDF (reference sequence). The CDR3 sequence is 16 residues long. The trim removed 4 bases at V and 0 bases at J, leaving 5 bases unmatched. The CDR3 DNA follows: TGTGCCACCAGCACCAGGACTAGCACCTCCTACAATGAGCAGTTCTTC. Translated, it gives CATSTRTSTSYNEQFF.

This chain joins TRBV5-1 and TRBJ2-3; D is unclear. The CDR3 loop spans 17 amino acids. V shed 4 bases and J shed 4 bases, with 22 bases lying between them. In germline, CDR1 is SGHRS, CDR2 YFSETQ. CDR3 sequence (DNA): TGCGCCAGCAGCGAGTCTGGGTTGGAGCCGTTTTCAGATACGCAGTATTTT. Amino acid sequence: CASSESGLEPFSDTQYF.

V and J are TRBV6-2 or TRBV6-3 and TRBJ2-7, with 7 bases fitting TRBD1. There are 17 residues in the CDR3. Germline V lookup: CDR1 MNHEY, CDR2 SVGEGT. Trimming removed 2 bases from V and 0 bases from J; junction bases left unmatched: 10. The CDR3 DNA is TGTGCCAGCAGTTACCCAAGGACAGGACGATTCTCCTACGAGCAGTACTTC. Protein product: CASSYPRTGRFSYEQYF.

V gene TRBV19 combines with J gene TRBJ1-2; D is unresolved. The CDR3 spans 12 residues. Germline assignment: CDR1 LNHDA and CDR2 SQIVND (reference sequence). V was cut by 6 bases and J by 4 bases, with 9 bases left in between. The CDR3 is CASSLPGYGYTF. CDR3 in DNA: TGTGCCAGTAGCCTGCCTGGCTATGGCTACACCTTC.

This chain links TRBV13 with TRBJ2-7; D may be TRBD1 (5 bases). There are 13 residues in the CDR3. Germline loops: CDR1 PRHDT, CDR2 FYEKMQ (reference sequence). Trimming removed 7 bases at V and 2 bases at J, with 12 bases between. CDR3 amino acids: CASTQAGTYEQYF. The CDR3 DNA is TGTGCCAGCACCCAGGCAGGGACCTACGAGCAGTACTTC. Drawing the rest from reference TRBV13 and TRBJ2-7, the complete variable domain is AAGVIQSPRHLIKEKRETATLKCYPIPRHDTVYWYQQGPGQDPQFLISFYEKMQSDKGSIPDRFSAQQFSDYHSELNMSSLELGDSALYFCASTQAGTYEQYFGPGTRLTVT.

CDR3: CASSQSGTSGYEQYF. In DNA, the CDR3 is TGTGCCAGCAGCCAGTCCGGGACTAGCGGCTACGAGCAGTACTTC. V usage is TRBV7-9 and J usage is TRBJ2-7, with 11 bases lining up with TRBD2. After removal of 5 bases from V and 3 bases from J, the junction contained 6 bases not matched to a gene. CDR1 and CDR2 (germline): SEHNR, FQNEAQ (reference sequence). This CDR3 has 15 amino acids.

The rearrangement uses TRBV4-3 and TRBJ2-3; 7 bases align to TRBD1. V lost 0 bases and J lost 3; bases outside the gene matches: 6. The CDR3 totals 16 residues. In germline, CDR1 is LGHNA, CDR2 YSLEER. The CDR3: CASSQDNRGFTDTQYF. The CDR3 nucleotides are TGCGCCAGCAGCCAAGATAACAGGGGTTTTACAGATACGCAGTATTTT.

The chain joins TRBV27 to TRBJ2-3; 14 nucleotides line up with TRBD2. V was clipped by 4 bases and J by 5 bases; unmatched bases: 8. Germline CDR1 reads MNHEY; CDR2 reads SMNVEV (reference sequence). The CDR3 extends over 17 amino acids. The CDR3 is CASSSRLAGGGRDTQYF. The CDR3, as DNA: TGTGCCAGCAGTTCAAGACTAGCGGGAGGGGGAAGAGATACGCAGTATTTT.

The chain links TRBV7-9 to TRBJ2-1; tentative D call: TRBD1 (5 bases). The CDR3 runs to 13 residues. Germline assignment: CDR1 SEHNR and CDR2 FQNEAQ (reference sequence). V shed 3 bases and J shed 7 bases, with 10 bases lying between them. CDR3 amino acids: CASSFSTENEQFF. The CDR3 DNA reads as TGTGCCAGCAGCTTCTCGACAGAGAATGAGCAGTTCTTC.

This clonotype was seen a single time. The chain is built from TRBV28 and TRBJ2-2; a possible D gene is TRBD1 (8 bases). The V gene's germline CDR1 is MDHEN and CDR2 SYDVKM. The germline V and J ends were trimmed by 6 bases and 5 bases, with 13 bases remaining between them. The CDR3 extends over 14 amino acids. This CDR3 reads CASRLQGGTGELFF. The CDR3 region has the DNA TGTGCCAGCAGATTACAGGGGGGGACCGGGGAGCTGTTTTTT. Filled out from reference TRBV28 and TRBJ2-2, the complete variable domain reads DVKVTQSSRYLVKRTGEKVFLECVQDMDHENMFWYRQDPGLGLRLIYFSYDVKMKEKGDIPEGYSVSREKKERFSLILESASTNQTSMYLCASRLQGGTGELFFGEGSRLTVL.

J is TRBJ1-1 and V is TRBV20-1, with D perhaps TRBD1 (5 bases). V was trimmed by 5 bases and J by 3 bases, leaving 13 bases between them. The CDR3 runs to 13 residues. The V gene's germline CDR1 is DFQATT and CDR2 SNEGSKA (reference sequence). The CDR3: CSAPGPYHTEAFF. DNA of the CDR3: TGCAGTGCTCCGGGACCCTACCACACTGAAGCTTTCTTT.

This chain uses TRBV7-9 with TRBJ2-1; 7 bases align to TRBD2. The ends lost 5 bases at V and 1 base at J; junction bases unmatched: 11. The CDR3 contains 17 residues. Germline-derived CDR1 and CDR2 are SEHNR and FQNEAQ (reference sequence). In DNA, the CDR3 is TGTGCCAGCAGCCGATTCCTTAGCGGGCTTTCCTACAATGAGCAGTTCTTC. Its translation: CASSRFLSGLSYNEQFF.

The chain joins TRBV10-3 to TRBJ2-7; D may be TRBD1 (5 bases). The length of the CDR3 is 13 residues. Trimming took off 6 bases at V and 7 bases at J, with 16 bases between the two ends. Germline CDR1 is ENHRY and CDR2 is SYGVKD. The CDR3: CAIRGQVWVEQYF. The CDR3 DNA sequence: TGTGCCATCAGGGGGCAGGTTTGGGTAGAGCAGTACTTC.

The V call is TRBV12-5, the J call TRBJ1-1; D gene ambiguous. V lost 5 bases and J 1 base, leaving 14 bases between the germline ends. This CDR3 spans 15 amino acids. From germline, CDR1 is LGHNT and CDR2 FRNRAP. The CDR3 here is CASGLFGLPNTEAFF. CDR3 sequence (DNA): TGTGCTAGTGGTCTTTTCGGACTGCCGAACACTGAAGCTTTCTTT.

The chain employs TRBV4-2 and TRBJ2-7, with TRBD1 identical over 7 bases. CDR3 length: 15 amino acids. V lost 5 bases, J lost 2 bases, and 9 bases stayed unmatched. Germline V CDR1 and CDR2: LGHNA, YNFKEQ. The CDR3 here is CASSWTGTAAYEQYF. In nucleotides, the CDR3 is TGTGCCAGCAGCTGGACCGGGACAGCCGCCTACGAGCAGTACTTC.

This chain uses TRBV7-6 with TRBJ2-7, with D tentatively TRBD2 (7 bases). Per the germline V gene, CDR1 is SGHVS and CDR2 is FNYEAQ. This CDR3 contains 15 residues. The V end was cut by 0 bases, the J end by 0 bases, with 9 bases between. The CDR3 here is CASSLAGGGSYEQYF. The CDR3 DNA is TGTGCCAGCAGCTTAGCGGGAGGGGGCTCCTACGAGCAGTACTTC.

The rearrangement uses TRBV20-1 and TRBJ2-1; unclear D gene. With 5 bases removed from V and 0 bases from J, the gap between germline ends came to 11 bases. Per germline, CDR1 DFQATT and CDR2 SNEGSKA (reference sequence). The CDR3 is made up of 14 amino acids. The CDR3 region has the DNA TGCAGTGCTCGAGGTCCCAGCTCCTACAATGAGCAGTTCTTC. It codes for CSARGPSSYNEQFF.

This clonotype was counted once. V and J are TRBV10-1 and TRBJ1-1; perhaps TRBD1 as D (5 bases). Trimming stripped 3 bases from V and 0 bases from J, with 8 bases between. The V gene's germline CDR1 is WNHNN and CDR2 SYGVQD (reference sequence). This CDR3 has 14 amino acids. The CDR3 region has the DNA TGCGCCAGCAGTGACGGGGCCTTGAACACTGAAGCTTTCTTT. Translation: CASSDGALNTEAFF.

The rearrangement joins TRBV25-1 to TRBJ1-1, with 7 bases aligning to TRBD1. Trimming at V came to 6 bases and at J to 12 bases, leaving 19 bases not matched to a gene. The CDR3 extends over 15 amino acids. Germline assignment: CDR1 MGHDK and CDR2 SYGVNS. Here the CDR3 DNA reads TGTGCCAGCAGCCGTTCCCCTAAGGGGGCGGTTGGTTCTTTCTTT. Residues: CASSRSPKGAVGSFF.

The rearrangement uses TRBV7-9 and TRBJ1-2; D might be TRBD1 (6 bases). V gave up 2 bases and J gave up 4 bases, with 14 bases separating them. The germline V gene has CDR1 SEHNR and CDR2 FQNEAQ (reference sequence). The CDR3 consists of 15 residues. CDR3 residues: CASSLMGTGPYGYTF. CDR3 DNA: TGTGCCAGCAGCTTAATGGGCACAGGGCCCTATGGCTACACCTTC.